This T cell receptor (beta chain) was sequenced for a study of blood T cell repertoires in COVID-19. Overall study: Both acute and convalescent COVID-19 samples were obtained from the United States, Italy and Spain. Sample material is recorded as cDNA or gDNA derived from T cells, B-cell-depleted T cells, or PBMCs.

Original handling: Amplification with reference gene primers provided the estimates of nucleated cell counts. TCRdb's copy holds only in-frame clones and misses some; the assay was immunoSEQ multiplex PCR. V and J calls and clone size are as listed in that table; D and trimming were resolved from the DNA. The sample shows about 120,000 clones, roughly four fifths of them seen only once. Germline loops: CDR1 MNHEY, CDR2 SVGAGI. The CDR3 runs 15 residues. The trim removed 5 bases at V and 7 bases at J, leaving 11 bases unmatched. Input material: peripheral blood. The V call is TRBV6-5, the J call TRBJ1-1; TRBD1 aligns across 9 bases. This receptor was identified in a human donor in a cohort sampled during active COVID-19. This CDR3 is CASSTSGTGKGEAFF. CDR3 sequence (DNA): TGTGCCAGCAGTACATCCGGGACAGGGAAGGGTGAAGCTTTCTTT.